The entry that follows covers one T cell receptor beta chain sequence. As yet, its antigen is unknown. The run of the v3.0 immunoSEQ assay was at survey level. Some clones are missing from TCRdb's copy, which holds only in-frame ones; the method was immunoSEQ multiplex PCR. Among 35,000 to 45,000 clones listed, roughly 82% were seen once. The V end lost 1 base, the J end lost 3 bases, and 9 bases lay between the germline ends. Germline-derived CDR1 and CDR2 are KGHSH and LQKENI. The CDR3 totals 14 residues. This sample is part of a study of long-term antiretroviral therapy in people with HIV. At the level of the study: The oldest samples precede the 2015 immediate-ART recommendation by about a decade. Findings and caveats of the study: Post-ART, diversity grew, though it stayed under transplant donor control levels.

Researchers secured at least one pre-ART and at least two post-ART PBMC samples from each donor. The TCR sequence derives from a man in his late teens or twenties with HIV. The V gene is TRBV18, the J gene TRBJ1-1; D unresolved. The sequenced sample was unsorted PBMCs, obtained 0.3 years after starting antiretroviral therapy. CDR3 region: CASSPLKWDTEAFF. The CDR3 DNA reads TGTGCCAGCTCACCACTGAAGTGGGACACTGAAGCTTTCTTT.